This T cell receptor (beta chain) was obtained from a study of human T cells and chemical hapten exposure. For the study at large: Read at 6 days, the patch tests placed 0.01% DPC on the upper back. Whole-study results and caveats: Compared with pre-sensitization or healthy control sets, expanded TCRs clustered more.

The time point: patch test 3, about 24 weeks after DPC sensitization. Treatment meaning: therapeutic diphenylcyclopropenone sensitization with weekly scalp DPC. Methods used by the authors: Approximately 99,000 TCRs per sample was the median, with a range of roughly 23,224 to 690,600. TCRdb fed the RACE reads into MiXCR, producing one record per CDR3 protein. The V and J calls shown here were made by TCRdb, not taken from the authors' results. The top ten hold roughly 2% of the sample, which has about 64,000 distinct CDR3 sequences, 9.5% to 11% seen once. The germline gives CDR1 LGHNA, CDR2 YSLEER. V shed 0 bases and J 6 bases; nucleotides not matched to a gene: 8. CDR3 size: 17 residues. This clonotype has just a few counts. Its antigen is still unknown.

The chain carries TRBV4-3 and TRBJ2-3; 11 bases line up with TRBD2. The material was whole blood, obtained in connection with sensitization to the hapten diphenylcyclopropenone (DPC). This TCR came from a woman aged 30 to 39 with alopecia areata. Some clones in this sample may be carry-over from other donors' samples. CDR3 sequence reads: CASSQDISGGAGDTQYF. The CDR3 region has the DNA TGCGCCAGCAGCCAAGACATTAGCGGGGGGGCCGGGGATACGCAGTATTTT.